The clone carrying this T cell receptor (beta chain) was observed a few times. The antigen is undetermined. These data come from a study of T cell repertoires in cytomegalovirus infection. TCRdb redid the calling of the reads with MiXCR, one entry per CDR3 protein. Among approximately 1,000,000 distinct CDR3 sequences, approximately 33% were seen once, and the ten largest hold 13%. Germline V gene sequence: CDR1 MNHEY, CDR2 SVGEGT. This CDR3 region has 13 residues. The trim removed 6 bases at V and 5 bases at J, leaving 5 bases unmatched. V gene TRBV6-2 or TRBV6-3 combines with J gene TRBJ2-3; 7 bases map to TRBD2. The sample in question was cultured CD8+ T cells from PBMCs, obtained from culture after CMV antigen stimulation. This sequence originates from a human donor in good health (CMV status not recorded). Some clones in this sample may be carry-over from other donors' samples. The CDR3 DNA reads as TGTGCCAGCAGCGGGACTACCCGAGATACGCAGTATTTT. Its translation: CASSGTTRDTQYF.